This T cell receptor beta chain was captured in a study of blood T cell repertoires in COVID-19. Across the study: Material from acute and convalescent COVID-19 was sourced from the United States, Italy and Spain.

Profiled with immunoSEQ multiplex PCR; TCRdb holds only in-frame clones, not every one. This repertoire shows a few hundred thousand clones, more than 85% found once; its top ten account for approximately 2.6%. Trimming stripped 5 bases from V and 2 bases from J, with 9 bases between. The CDR3 consists of 13 residues. The sample consisted of peripheral blood. The chain recombines TRBV12-3 or TRBV12-4 with TRBJ2-5; perhaps TRBD1 as D (6 bases). This sequence was found in a person between 18 and 35 years old with COVID-19, enrolled during active disease. The CDR3 bases are TGTGCCAGCAGTCGGACAGAGCAAGAGACCCAGTACTTC. Translated, it gives CASSRTEQETQYF.